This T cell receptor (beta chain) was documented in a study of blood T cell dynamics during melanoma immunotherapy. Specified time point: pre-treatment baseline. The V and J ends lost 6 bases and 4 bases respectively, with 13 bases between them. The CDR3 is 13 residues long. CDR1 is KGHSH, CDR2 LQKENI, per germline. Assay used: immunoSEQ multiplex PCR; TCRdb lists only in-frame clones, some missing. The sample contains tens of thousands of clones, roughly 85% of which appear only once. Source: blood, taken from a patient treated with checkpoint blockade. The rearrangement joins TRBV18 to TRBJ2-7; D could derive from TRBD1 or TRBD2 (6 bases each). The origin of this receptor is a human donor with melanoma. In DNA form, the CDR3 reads TGTGCCAGCTCGCGGACGGGGGCGTACGAGCAGTACTTC. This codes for CASSRTGAYEQYF.